The 4 T cell receptor beta chains presented below share a single source sample, sequenced in a study of blood T cell repertoires in COVID-19. Clones were sequenced by immunoSEQ multiplex PCR, and TCRdb holds only the in-frame ones, with some missing. This sample yields about 230,000 clones, of which about 91% are seen a single time; approximately 2.5% belongs to the top ten. Material: PBMCs or T cells enriched from blood (not recorded which). These receptors originate from a woman in her forties with acute COVID-19.

This clone was counted once. The V gene is TRBV6-2 or TRBV6-3, the J gene TRBJ1-6, with D uncertain. CDR1 MNHEY and CDR2 SVGEGT come from the germline V gene. The CDR3 is 15 residues long. The V gene lost 4 bases and the J gene lost 3 bases, with 10 bases spanning the gap. CDR3: CASSSARHYNSPLHF. CDR3 DNA sequence: TGTGCCAGCAGTTCAGCCAGACACTATAATTCACCCCTCCACTTT.

The J gene is TRBJ1-4, the V gene TRBV7-9; D gene uncertain. V shed 2 bases and J shed 12 bases, with 7 bases lying between them. This CDR3 spans 11 amino acids. Germline assignment: CDR1 SEHNR and CDR2 FQNEAQ (reference sequence). The CDR3 sequence is CASSLREELFF. The DNA of the CDR3 is TGTGCCAGCAGCTTAAGGGAGGAACTGTTTTTT.

V is TRBV6-2 or TRBV6-3 and J is TRBJ1-2, with a weak D call TRBD1 (5 bases). CDR1 is MNHEY, CDR2 SVGEGT, per germline. V shed 5 bases and J shed 5 bases, with 15 bases lying between them. CDR3 length: 14 amino acids. The CDR3 DNA is TGTGCCAGCAGTCAGGCGGGAAGGGGATATGGCTACACCTTC. Translated: CASSQAGRGYGYTF.

V and J are TRBV19 and TRBJ1-5, with 7 positions matching TRBD1. J gave up 5 bases and V 2 bases, and 6 bases lay outside the gene matches. CDR3 length equals 15 residues. CDR1 and CDR2 (germline): LNHDA, SQIVND (reference sequence). CDR3 nucleotides: TGTGCCAGTAGTATAATCGGCAGGGGGGATCAGCCCCAGCATTTT. It specifies CASSIIGRGDQPQHF.